This T cell receptor beta chain was identified in a study of T cell changes during pregnancy in multiple sclerosis. The CDR3 runs to 16 residues. Germline loops: CDR1 SNHLY, CDR2 FYNNEI. V lost 6 bases and J lost 6; bases outside the gene matches: 12. Sequencing used immunoSEQ multiplex PCR; TCRdb keeps in-frame clones, though not all of them. Of about 51,000 clones listed, 85% to 95% are singletons. The sequenced sample was CD4+ T cells from peripheral blood mononuclear cells, obtained in the second trimester of pregnancy. This chain uses TRBV2 with TRBJ2-3; 10 nucleotides match TRBD1. The receptor comes from a female donor with multiple sclerosis, enrolled in a pregnancy study. The CDR3 protein is CASSWGTGVRVDTQYF. The CDR3 DNA reads as TGTGCCAGCAGCTGGGGGACAGGGGTGAGGGTGGATACGCAGTATTTT.